The TCR beta chain described here comes from a study of Ad26.COV2.S vaccination and SARS-CoV-2 variants. Findings of the study overall: Ad26.COV2.S recipients had broader spike-specific TCRs (P = 0.0014). Using TCR breadth and depth analyses may have led to underestimated total T cell responses. Spike-specific responses of CD8+ and CD4+ T cells were reported to display substantial breadth after vaccination.

Treatment here: some 19 received Ad26.COV2.S at low or high dose, single or two shots; several received placebo; per-sample allocation not given. Repertoires come from day 63 after the first vaccine or placebo injection. Spike of the Wuhan-strain SARS-CoV-2 was expressed by an Ad26 vector, which formed the vaccine. The V end lost 3 bases, the J end lost 7 bases, and 19 bases lay between the germline ends. This CDR3 comprises 16 residues. Germline CDR1 is SNHLY and CDR2 is FYNNEI. The assay was immunoSEQ multiplex PCR, and TCRdb's table has in-frame clones only and misses some. The table has more than 300,000 clones, around four fifths seen once. On this clone: What it recognizes is unknown.

Specimen: peripheral blood, collected in a trial of Ad26.COV2.S vaccine versus placebo. This chain uses TRBV2 with TRBJ1-5; TRBD1 might be the D (5 bases). The sequence derives from a person aged 18-65 years who received the Ad26.COV2.S COVID-19 vaccine or a placebo. The CDR3, as DNA: TGTGCCAGCAGTGATAGTGAAGGGGCCTGGGTGCAGCCCCAGCATTTT. This sequence encodes CASSDSEGAWVQPQHF.